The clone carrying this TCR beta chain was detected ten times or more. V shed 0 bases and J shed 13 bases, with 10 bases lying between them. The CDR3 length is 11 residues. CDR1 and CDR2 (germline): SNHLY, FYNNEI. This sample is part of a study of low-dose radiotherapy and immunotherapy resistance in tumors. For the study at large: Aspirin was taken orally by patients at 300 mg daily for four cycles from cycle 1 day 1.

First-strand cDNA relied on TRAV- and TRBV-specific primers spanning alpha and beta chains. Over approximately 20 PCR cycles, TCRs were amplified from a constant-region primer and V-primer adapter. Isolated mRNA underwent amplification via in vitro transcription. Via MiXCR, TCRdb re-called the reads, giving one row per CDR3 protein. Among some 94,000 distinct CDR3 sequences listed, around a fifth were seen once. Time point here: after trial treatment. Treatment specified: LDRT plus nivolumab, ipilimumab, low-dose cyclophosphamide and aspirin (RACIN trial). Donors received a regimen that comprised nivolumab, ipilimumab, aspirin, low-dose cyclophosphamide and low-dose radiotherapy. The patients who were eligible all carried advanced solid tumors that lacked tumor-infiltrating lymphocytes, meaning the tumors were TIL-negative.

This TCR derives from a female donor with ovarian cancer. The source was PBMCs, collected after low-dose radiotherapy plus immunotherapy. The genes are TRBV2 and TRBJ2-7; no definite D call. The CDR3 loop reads CASSEAGRSYF. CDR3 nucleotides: TGTGCCAGCAGTGAAGCCGGCCGTAGCTACTTC.